This T cell receptor beta chain was recovered during a study of shared clonotypes between healthy human individuals. TCRdb's table, derived via immunoSEQ multiplex PCR, lists solely in-frame clones and lacks some. The sample consists of roughly 2.1 million clones, roughly 91% of them appearing once. The naive CD8 subset, CD45RO-negative cells positively selected for CCR7, excluded terminally differentiated effector memory CD45RA+ cells. Germline CDR1 and CDR2: SGHAT and FQNNGV. V was clipped by 1 base and J by 0 bases, with 8 bases between them. The CDR3 extends over 15 amino acids. V and J are TRBV11-2 and TRBJ2-3; no firm D call. The sequence derives from a man younger than 30 in good health. Some clones in this sample may be carry-over from other donors' samples. The sample consisted of naive CD8+ T cells from PBMCs. In DNA, the CDR3 is TGTGCCAGCAGCTTAGCCGAGTTTAGCACAGATACGCAGTATTTT. Translation: CASSLAEFSTDTQYF. Looking up the rest from reference TRBV11-2 and TRBJ2-3 gives the full variable domain: EAGVAQSPRYKIIEKRQSVAFWCNPISGHATLYWYQQILGQGPKLLIQFQNNGVVDDSQLPKDRFSAERLKGVDSTLKIQPAKLEDSAVYLCASSLAEFSTDTQYFGPGTRLTVL.